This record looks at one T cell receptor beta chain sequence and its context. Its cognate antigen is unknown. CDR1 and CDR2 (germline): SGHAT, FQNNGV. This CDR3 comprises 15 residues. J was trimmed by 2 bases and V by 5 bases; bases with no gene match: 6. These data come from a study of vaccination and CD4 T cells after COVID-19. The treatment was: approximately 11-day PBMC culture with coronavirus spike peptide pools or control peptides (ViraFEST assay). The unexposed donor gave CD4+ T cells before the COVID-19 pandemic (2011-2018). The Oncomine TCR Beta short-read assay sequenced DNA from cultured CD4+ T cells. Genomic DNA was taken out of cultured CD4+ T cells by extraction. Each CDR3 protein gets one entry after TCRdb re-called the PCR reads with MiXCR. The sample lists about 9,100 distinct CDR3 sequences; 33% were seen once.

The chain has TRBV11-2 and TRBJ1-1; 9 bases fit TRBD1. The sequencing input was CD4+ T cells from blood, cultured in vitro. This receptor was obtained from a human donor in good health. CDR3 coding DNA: TGTGCCAGCAGCCCTCGACAGGGGGGCAACACTGAAGCTTTCTTT. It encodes CASSPRQGGNTEAFF.